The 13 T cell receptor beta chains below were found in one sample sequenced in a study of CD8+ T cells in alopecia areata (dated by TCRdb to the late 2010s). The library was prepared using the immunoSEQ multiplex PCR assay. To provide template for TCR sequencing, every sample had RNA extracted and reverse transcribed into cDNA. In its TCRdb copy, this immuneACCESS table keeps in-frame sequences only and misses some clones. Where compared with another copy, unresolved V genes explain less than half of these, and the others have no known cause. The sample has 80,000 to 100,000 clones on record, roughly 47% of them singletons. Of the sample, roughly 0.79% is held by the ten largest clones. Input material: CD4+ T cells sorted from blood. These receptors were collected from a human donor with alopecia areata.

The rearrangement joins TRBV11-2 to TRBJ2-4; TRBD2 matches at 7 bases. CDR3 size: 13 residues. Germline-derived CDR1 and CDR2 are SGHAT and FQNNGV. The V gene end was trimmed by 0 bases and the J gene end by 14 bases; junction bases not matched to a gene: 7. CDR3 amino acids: CASSLDPGGVEYF. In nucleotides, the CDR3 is TGTGCCAGCAGCTTAGATCCGGGGGGAGTAGAGTACTTC.

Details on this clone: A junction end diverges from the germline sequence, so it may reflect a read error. The CDR3 nucleotides read TGCAGCGTTGGAGGGGCAGAAGAGTTCCTTTTC. It specifies CSVGGAEEFLF. The V call is TRBV29-1, the J call TRBJ1-2; TRBD1 is a possible D gene (5 bases). Germline lookup yields CDR1 SQVTM and CDR2 ANQGSEA. CDR3 length: 11 residues.

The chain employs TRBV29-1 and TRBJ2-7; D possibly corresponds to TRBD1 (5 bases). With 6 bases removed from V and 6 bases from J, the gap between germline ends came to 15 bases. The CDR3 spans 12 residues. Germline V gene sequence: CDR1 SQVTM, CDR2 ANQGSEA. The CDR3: CSVMTPGIEQYF. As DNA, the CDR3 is TGCAGCGTCATGACCCCAGGGATCGAGCAGTACTTC.

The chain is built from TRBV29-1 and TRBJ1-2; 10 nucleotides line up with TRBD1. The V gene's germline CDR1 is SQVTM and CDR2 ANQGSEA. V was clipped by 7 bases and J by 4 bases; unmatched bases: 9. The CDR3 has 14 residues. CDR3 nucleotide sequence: TGCAGCGACCAGACCGGGACAGGGGTCTATGGCTACACCTTC. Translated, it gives CSDQTGTGVYGYTF.

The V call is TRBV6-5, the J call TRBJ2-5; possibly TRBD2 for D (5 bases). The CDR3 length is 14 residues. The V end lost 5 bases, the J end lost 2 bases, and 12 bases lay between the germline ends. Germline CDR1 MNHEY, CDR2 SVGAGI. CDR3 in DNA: TGTGCCAGCAGTCTGATGCGGGCGCAAGAGACCCAGTACTTC. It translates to CASSLMRAQETQYF.

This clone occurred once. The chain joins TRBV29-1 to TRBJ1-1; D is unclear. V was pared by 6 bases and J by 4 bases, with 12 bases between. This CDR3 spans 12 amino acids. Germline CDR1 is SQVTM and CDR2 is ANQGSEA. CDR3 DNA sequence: TGCAGCGTGACCGGATGGGTCACTGAAGCTTTCTTT. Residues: CSVTGWVTEAFF.

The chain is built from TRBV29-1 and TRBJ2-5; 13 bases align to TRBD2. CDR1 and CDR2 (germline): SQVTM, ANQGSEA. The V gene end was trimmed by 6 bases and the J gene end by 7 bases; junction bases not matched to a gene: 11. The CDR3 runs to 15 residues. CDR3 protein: CSVTGTSGMSGTQYF. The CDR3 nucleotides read TGCAGCGTAACCGGGACTAGCGGGATGAGTGGGACCCAGTACTTC.

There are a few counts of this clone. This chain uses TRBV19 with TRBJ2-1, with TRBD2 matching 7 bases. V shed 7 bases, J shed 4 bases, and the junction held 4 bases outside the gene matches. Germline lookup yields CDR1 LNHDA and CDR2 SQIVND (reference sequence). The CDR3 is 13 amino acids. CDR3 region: CASTAGPYNEQFF. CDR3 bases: TGTGCCAGTACAGCGGGACCTTACAATGAGCAGTTCTTC.

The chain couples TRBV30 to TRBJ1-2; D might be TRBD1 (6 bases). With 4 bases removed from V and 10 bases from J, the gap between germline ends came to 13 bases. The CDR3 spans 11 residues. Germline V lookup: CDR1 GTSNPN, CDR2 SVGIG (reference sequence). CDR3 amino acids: CAWTMGADYTF. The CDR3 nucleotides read TGTGCCTGGACCATGGGGGCGGACTACACCTTC.

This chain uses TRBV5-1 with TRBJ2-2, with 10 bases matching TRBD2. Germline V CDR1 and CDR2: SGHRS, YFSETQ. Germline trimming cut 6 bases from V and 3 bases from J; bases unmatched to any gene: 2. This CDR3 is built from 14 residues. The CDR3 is CASNGLADTGELFF. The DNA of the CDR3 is TGCGCCAGCAATGGACTAGCGGACACCGGGGAGCTGTTTTTT.

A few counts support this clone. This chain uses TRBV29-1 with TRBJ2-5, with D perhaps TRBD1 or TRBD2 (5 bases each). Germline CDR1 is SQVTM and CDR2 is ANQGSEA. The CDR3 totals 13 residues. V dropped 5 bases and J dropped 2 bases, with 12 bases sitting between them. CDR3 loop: CSVQGRGQETQYF. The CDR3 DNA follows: TGCAGCGTTCAGGGCCGAGGGCAAGAGACCCAGTACTTC. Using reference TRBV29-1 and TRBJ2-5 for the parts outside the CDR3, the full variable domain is SAVISQKPSRDICQRGTSLTIQCQVDSQVTMMFWYRQQPGQSLTLIATANQGSEATYESGFVIDKFPISRPNLTFSTLTVSNMSPEDSSIYLCSVQGRGQETQYFGPGTRLLVL.

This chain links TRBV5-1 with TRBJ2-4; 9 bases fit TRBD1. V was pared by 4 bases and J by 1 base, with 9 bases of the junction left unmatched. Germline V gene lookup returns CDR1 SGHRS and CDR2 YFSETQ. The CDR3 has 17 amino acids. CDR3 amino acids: CASSRGGQGSAKNIQYF. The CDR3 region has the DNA TGCGCCAGCAGCCGCGGAGGACAGGGGTCGGCCAAAAACATTCAGTACTTC.

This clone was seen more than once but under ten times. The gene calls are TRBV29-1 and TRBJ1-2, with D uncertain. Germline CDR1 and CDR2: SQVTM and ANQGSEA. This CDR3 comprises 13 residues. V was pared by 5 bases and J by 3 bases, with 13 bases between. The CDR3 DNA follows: TGCAGCGTTATATGGGAGTCAGACTATGGCTACACCTTC. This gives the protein CSVIWESDYGYTF.